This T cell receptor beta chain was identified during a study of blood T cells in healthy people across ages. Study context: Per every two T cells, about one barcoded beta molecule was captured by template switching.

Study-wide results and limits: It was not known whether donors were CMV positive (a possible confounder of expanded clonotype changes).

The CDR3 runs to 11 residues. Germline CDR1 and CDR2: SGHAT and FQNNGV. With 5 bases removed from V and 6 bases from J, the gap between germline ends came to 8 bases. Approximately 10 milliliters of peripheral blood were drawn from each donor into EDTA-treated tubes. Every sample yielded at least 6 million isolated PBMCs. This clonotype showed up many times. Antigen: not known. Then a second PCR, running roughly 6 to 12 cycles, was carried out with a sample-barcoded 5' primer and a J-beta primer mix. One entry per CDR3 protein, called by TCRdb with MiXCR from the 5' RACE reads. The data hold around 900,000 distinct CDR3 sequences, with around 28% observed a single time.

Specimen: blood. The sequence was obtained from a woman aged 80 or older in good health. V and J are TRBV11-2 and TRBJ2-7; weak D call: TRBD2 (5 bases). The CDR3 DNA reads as TGTGCCAGCAGCCGAGGGATCGAGCAGTACTTC. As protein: CASSRGIEQYF.